A selection of T cell receptor beta chains follows, all from one sample in a study of T cell responses to AZD1222 COVID-19 vaccine. Sequencing was performed with immunoSEQ multiplex PCR; in TCRdb, only in-frame clones are kept and a portion is missing. Among roughly 190,000 clones listed, roughly 92% were seen once. Here the sequenced sample was peripheral blood, taken on day 0 of AZD1222 vaccination. These receptors came from an adult in good health. Each CDR3 is given with its conserved first and last residue. The order of the fields is D gene, clone size, J gene, V gene, CDR3 protein, CDR3 DNA. The D gene is left open where the match is weak. Part of the rows lack a size; the others show once, few, many or a class for expanded clones.

TRBD1	-	TRBJ1-1	TRBV4-1	CASSQGPGTGYLNTEAFF	TGCGCCAGCAGCCAAGGGCCCGGGACAGGGTACCTGAACACTGAAGCTTTCTTT
-	few	TRBJ1-1	TRBV6-5	CASSYSTPAEAFF	TGTGCCAGCAGTTACTCTACACCAGCTGAAGCTTTCTTT
-	once	TRBJ1-6	TRBV5-8	CASSLGQGGSPLHF	TGTGCCAGCAGCTTGGGGCAGGGAGGATCACCCCTCCACTTT
-	once	TRBJ2-2	TRBV7-9	CASSFSGTWDTGELFF	TGTGCCAGCAGCTTTTCTGGTACATGGGACACCGGGGAGCTGTTTTTT
-	-	TRBJ2-4	TRBV6-6	CASSSPWLAKNIQYF	TGTGCCAGCAGCTCACCTTGGCTGGCCAAAAACATTCAGTACTTC
-	-	TRBJ1-1	TRBV4-1	CASSHNRDKDTEAFF	TGCGCCAGCAGCCATAACCGGGACAAGGACACTGAAGCTTTCTTT
TRBD1	once	TRBJ2-3	TRBV5-4	CASSRDRALDTQYF	TGTGCCAGCAGCCGGGACAGGGCTTTGGATACGCAGTATTTT
-	-	TRBJ1-1	TRBV7-9	CASSVVGAFF	TGTGCCAGCAGCGTCGTGGGGGCTTTCTTT
TRBD2	-	TRBJ2-3	TRBV6-5	CASSYSGTGTDTQYF	TGTGCCAGCAGTTATAGCGGGACCGGCACAGATACGCAGTATTTT
-	-	TRBJ1-6	TRBV6-4	CASSDSTGGGDNSPLHF	TGTGCCAGCAGTGACTCGACCGGCGGGGGGGATAATTCACCCCTCCACTTT
-	once	TRBJ1-2	TRBV12-5	CASGDSSKANYGYTF	TGTGCTAGTGGAGATTCAAGTAAAGCTAACTATGGCTACACCTTC
-	-	TRBJ2-5	TRBV7-9	CASSHQETQYF	TGTGCCAGCAGCCACCAAGAGACCCAGTACTTC
-	once	TRBJ2-2	TRBV9	CASSVGGGANTGELFF	TGTGCCAGCAGCGTTGGAGGGGGGGCGAACACCGGGGAGCTGTTTTTT
-	-	TRBJ1-5	TRBV6-6	CASRDSSNQPQHF	TGTGCCAGCAGGGACAGTAGCAATCAGCCCCAGCATTTT
-	-	TRBJ1-6	TRBV6-4	CASSEKFGGNSPLHF	TGTGCCAGCAGTGAAAAGTTTGGGGGAAATTCACCCCTCCACTTT
TRBD1	-	TRBJ1-6	TRBV2	CASSPRRQGGYSPLHF	TGTGCCAGCAGTCCACGCCGGCAGGGGGGATATTCACCCCTCCACTTT
TRBD1	-	TRBJ1-1	TRBV3-1/TRBV3-2	CASSPGQGAVAFF	TGTGCCAGCAGTCCGGGACAGGGGGCTGTTGCTTTCTTT
TRBD1	-	TRBJ2-2	TRBV4-3	CASSDRVGTGELFF	TGCGCCAGCAGCGACAGGGTTGGCACCGGGGAGCTGTTTTTT
TRBD1	-	TRBJ1-2	TRBV12-3/TRBV12-4	CASSSRQGYGYTF	TGTGCCAGCAGCTCCCGACAGGGATATGGCTACACCTTC
-	-	TRBJ2-7	TRBV27	CASGEVGYEQYF	TGTGCCAGCGGAGAGGTAGGCTACGAGCAGTACTTC
-	-	TRBJ2-7	TRBV7-3	CASSRTGSHEQYF	TGTGCCAGCAGTCGAACAGGGTCCCACGAGCAGTACTTC
-	-	TRBJ1-6	TRBV7-8	CASSLRTLNSPLHF	TGTGCCAGCAGCTTACGGACACTAAATTCACCCCTCCACTTT
-	-	TRBJ2-3	TRBV3-1/TRBV3-2	CASSQEEGGTDTQYF	TGTGCCAGCAGCCAAGAAGAGGGAGGCACAGATACGCAGTATTTT
-	once	TRBJ1-4	TRBV27	CASSLAFGEKLFF	TGTGCCAGCAGTTTAGCCTTCGGTGAAAAACTGTTTTTT
-	-	TRBJ1-1	TRBV4-3	CASSQERVYTEAFF	TGCGCCAGCAGCCAAGAGAGGGTATACACTGAAGCTTTCTTT
-	-	TRBJ1-1	TRBV3-1/TRBV3-2	CASSQNRNTEAFF	TGTGCCAGCAGCCAGAACAGAAACACTGAAGCTTTCTTT
-	-	TRBJ2-2	TRBV18	CASSPPSNTGELFF	TGTGCCAGCTCACCCCCGTCGAACACCGGGGAGCTGTTTTTT
-	-	TRBJ1-3	TRBV11-3	CASSLGSQRGNTIYF	TGTGCCAGCAGCTTAGGGTCACAAAGAGGAAACACCATATATTTT
-	-	TRBJ1-5	TRBV6-6	CASSYFAFDQPQHF	TGTGCCAGCAGTTACTTCGCCTTTGATCAGCCCCAGCATTTT
TRBD1	-	TRBJ1-2	TRBV12-3/TRBV12-4	CASSPSTGGYTF	TGTGCCAGCTCACCCTCGACAGGGGGCTACACCTTC
-	-	TRBJ2-2	TRBV11-3	CASSLAGQGYTGELFF	TGTGCCAGCAGCTTAGCGGGGCAGGGATACACCGGGGAGCTGTTTTTT
TRBD2	-	TRBJ2-7	TRBV19	CASSGLAPTYEQYF	TGTGCCAGTAGTGGACTAGCGCCTACCTACGAGCAGTACTTC
-	-	TRBJ1-1	TRBV6-1	CASSDRGVNTEAFF	TGTGCCAGCAGTGACAGGGGAGTGAACACTGAAGCTTTCTTT
-	-	TRBJ1-1	TRBV6-6	CASRLGARATEAFF	TGTGCCAGCAGGTTAGGGGCCCGAGCCACTGAAGCTTTCTTT
-	-	TRBJ1-2	TRBV6-2/TRBV6-3	CASSLPGPSGGYTF	TGTGCCAGCAGTCTACCAGGCCCCTCGGGAGGCTACACCTTC
TRBD2	once	TRBJ2-7	TRBV5-6	CASSLGRASGAYEQYF	TGTGCCAGCAGCTTGGGAAGGGCTAGCGGGGCCTACGAGCAGTACTTC
-	-	TRBJ1-2	TRBV5-1	CASSLDQGRGYTF	TGCGCCAGCAGCTTGGATCAGGGTCGTGGCTACACCTTC
-	-	TRBJ1-6	TRBV19	CASSIDSRGAQSPLHF	TGTGCCAGTAGTATAGACTCTCGAGGGGCCCAATCACCCCTCCACTTT
-	-	TRBJ2-2	TRBV28	CASRGVAEFANTGELFF	TGTGCCAGCAGGGGGGTCGCAGAGTTCGCGAACACCGGGGAGCTGTTTTTT
-	-	TRBJ2-7	TRBV3-1/TRBV3-2	CASSQESHLNYEQYF	TGTGCCAGCAGCCAAGAAAGTCATCTTAACTACGAGCAGTACTTC
TRBD1	-	TRBJ2-5	TRBV7-2	CASTQGAGETQYF	TGTGCCAGTACTCAGGGGGCCGGAGAGACCCAGTACTTC
TRBD1	few	TRBJ1-2	TRBV6-5	CASSRPGTGVDGYTF	TGTGCCAGCAGTCGTCCCGGGACAGGGGTGGATGGCTACACCTTC
-	-	TRBJ2-6	TRBV27	CASRHNSGANVLTF	TGTGCCAGCAGGCATAACTCTGGGGCCAACGTCCTGACTTTC
TRBD1	-	TRBJ2-7	TRBV6-5	CASLPGQGSSYEQYF	TGTGCCAGCTTACCGGGACAGGGTAGCTCCTACGAGCAGTACTTC